Each of the 5 T cell receptor beta chains below was sequenced from the same sample in a study of Graves' ophthalmopathy and Graves' hyperthyroidism. TCR beta CDR3 amplification used RNA transcripts. First-round RT-PCR relied on HTBI primers, and a second-round multiplex PCR came next. TCRdb re-analysed the multiplex PCR reads in MiXCR, keeping a single row per CDR3 protein. The sample shows approximately 700,000 distinct CDR3 sequences, 40% of them seen only once. Sequencing was done on a sample of peripheral blood. The origin of the receptors is an adult man with Graves' ophthalmopathy.

This clonotype was recorded many times. The chain is built from TRBV9 and TRBJ2-7; a weak D match, TRBD2 (5 bases). This CDR3 has 13 residues. Germline V gives CDR1 SGDLS, CDR2 YYNGEE. V dropped 0 bases and J dropped 4 bases, with 8 bases sitting between them. In DNA form, the CDR3 reads TGTGCCAGCAGCGTAGCGGGGTCGTACGAGCAGTACTTC. Protein sequence: CASSVAGSYEQYF.

The V gene is TRBV9, the J gene TRBJ2-7; 15 bases are shared with TRBD2. Germline trimming cut 4 bases from V and 3 bases from J; bases unmatched to any gene: 11. The germline V gene has CDR1 SGDLS and CDR2 YYNGEE. The CDR3 sequence is 18 residues long. In nucleotides, the CDR3 is TGTGCCAGCAGCCGGGGACTAGCGGGGGGTCCATCCCTCTACGAGCAGTACTTC. Protein sequence: CASSRGLAGGPSLYEQYF.

The rearrangement links TRBV2 to TRBJ2-2; 7 bases map to TRBD1. The trim removed 5 bases at V and 4 bases at J, leaving 7 bases unmatched. The CDR3 is 15 amino acids. The germline CDR1 and CDR2 sequences are SNHLY and FYNNEI. In DNA, the CDR3 is TGTGCCAGCAGTTTACAGGGGCAATCCACCGGGGAGCTGTTTTTT. Translation: CASSLQGQSTGELFF.

This rearrangement joins TRBV7-2 to TRBJ1-5, with TRBD1 as a possible D gene (5 bases). V lost 5 bases to trimming and J lost 12 bases, with 20 bases between them. Germline CDR1 reads SGHTA; CDR2 reads FQGNSA. The CDR3 totals 14 residues. The CDR3 DNA sequence: TGTGCCAGCAGCCAAGGGGCAGGGCTTACGTACCAGCATTTT. The encoded protein is CASSQGAGLTYQHF. Drawing the rest from reference TRBV7-2 and TRBJ1-5, the complete variable domain is GAGVSQSPSNKVTEKGKDVELRCDPISGHTALYWYRQSLGQGLEFLIYFQGNSAPDKSGLPSDRFSAERTGGSVSTLTIQRTQQEDSAVYLCASSQGAGLTYQHFGDGTRLSIL.

Worth noting for this clonotype: Given the absence of the conserved phenylalanine or tryptophan at the CDR3 end, a read error is likely. The V call is TRBV7-9, the J call TRBJ1-2; D is possibly TRBD1 (5 bases). Deletions cut 4 bases from V and 5 bases from J, with 11 bases between. In germline, CDR1 is SEHNR, CDR2 FQNEAQ (reference sequence). This CDR3 region has 13 residues. In DNA, the CDR3 is TGTGCCAGCAGCTCGCAGGGTTTTTATGGCTACACCCTC. This codes for CASSSQGFYGYTL.